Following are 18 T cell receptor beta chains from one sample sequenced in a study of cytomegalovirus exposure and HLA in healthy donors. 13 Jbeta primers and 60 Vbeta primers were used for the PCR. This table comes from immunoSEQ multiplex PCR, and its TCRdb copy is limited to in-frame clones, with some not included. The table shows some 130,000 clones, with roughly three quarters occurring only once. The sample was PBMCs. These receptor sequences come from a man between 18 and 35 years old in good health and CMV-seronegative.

The CDR3 nucleotides read TGTGCCAGCAGCCCTAGGGACAGTTTCACCTATGGCTACACCTTC. Translating gives CASSPRDSFTYGYTF. The V and J genes are TRBV6-6 and TRBJ1-2, with 7 bases aligning to TRBD1. This CDR3 region has 15 residues. J gave up 4 bases and V 6 bases, and 11 bases lay outside the gene matches. CDR1 MNHNY and CDR2 SVGAGI come from the germline V gene (reference sequence).

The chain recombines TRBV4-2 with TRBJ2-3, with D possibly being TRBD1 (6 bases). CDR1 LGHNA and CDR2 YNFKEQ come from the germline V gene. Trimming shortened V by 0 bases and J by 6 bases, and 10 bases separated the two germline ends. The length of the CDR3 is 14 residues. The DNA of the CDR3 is TGTGCCAGCAGCCAAGATAGGGGGTCGGATACGCAGTATTTT. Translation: CASSQDRGSDTQYF.

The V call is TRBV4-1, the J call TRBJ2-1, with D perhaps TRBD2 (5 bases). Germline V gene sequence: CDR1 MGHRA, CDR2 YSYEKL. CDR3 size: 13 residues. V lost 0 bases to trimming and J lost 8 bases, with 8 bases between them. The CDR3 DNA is TGCGCCAGCAGCCAAGATCGGCGGGATGAGCAGTTCTTC. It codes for CASSQDRRDEQFF.

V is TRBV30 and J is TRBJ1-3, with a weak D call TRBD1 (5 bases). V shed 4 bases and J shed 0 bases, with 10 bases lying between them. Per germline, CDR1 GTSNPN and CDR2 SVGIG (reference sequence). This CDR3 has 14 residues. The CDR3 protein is CAWTTDSSGNTIYF. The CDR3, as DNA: TGTGCCTGGACGACAGATTCCTCTGGAAACACCATATATTTT.

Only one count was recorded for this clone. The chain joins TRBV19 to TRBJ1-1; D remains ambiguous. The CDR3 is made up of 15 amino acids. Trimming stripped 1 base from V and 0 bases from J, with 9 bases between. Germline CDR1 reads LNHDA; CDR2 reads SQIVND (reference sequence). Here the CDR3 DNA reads TGTGCCAGTAGTATAGGTTCAGCGATGAACACTGAAGCTTTCTTT. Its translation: CASSIGSAMNTEAFF.

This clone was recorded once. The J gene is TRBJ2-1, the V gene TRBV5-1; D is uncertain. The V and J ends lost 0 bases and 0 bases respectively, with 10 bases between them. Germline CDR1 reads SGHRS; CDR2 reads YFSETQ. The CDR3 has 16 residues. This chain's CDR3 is CASSLGEDSSYNEQFF. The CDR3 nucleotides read TGCGCCAGCAGCTTGGGTGAGGATAGCTCCTACAATGAGCAGTTCTTC.

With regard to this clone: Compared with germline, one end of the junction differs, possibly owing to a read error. The CDR3 spells CAGSLEEGAGEKLFF. The CDR3 DNA reads TGCGCCGGCAGCTTGGAGGAGGGGGCAGGAGAAAAACTGTTTTTT. The rearrangement joins TRBV5-1 to TRBJ1-4, with TRBD1 matching 7 bases. The CDR3 is 15 residues long. Germline loops: CDR1 SGHRS, CDR2 YFSETQ.

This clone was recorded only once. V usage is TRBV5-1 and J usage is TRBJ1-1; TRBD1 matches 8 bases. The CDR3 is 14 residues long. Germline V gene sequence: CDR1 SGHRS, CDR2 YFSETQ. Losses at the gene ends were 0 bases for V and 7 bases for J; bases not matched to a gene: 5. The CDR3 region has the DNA TGCGCCAGCAGCTTGGGGGACAGGTCTATTGAAGCTTTCTTT. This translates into CASSLGDRSIEAFF.

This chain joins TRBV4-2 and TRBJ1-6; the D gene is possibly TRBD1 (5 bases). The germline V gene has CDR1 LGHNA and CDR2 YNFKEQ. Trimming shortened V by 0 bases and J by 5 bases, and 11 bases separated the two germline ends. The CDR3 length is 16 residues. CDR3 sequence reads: CASSQEWGRNNSPLHF. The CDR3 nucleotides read TGTGCCAGCAGCCAAGAATGGGGGAGGAATAATTCACCCCTCCACTTT.

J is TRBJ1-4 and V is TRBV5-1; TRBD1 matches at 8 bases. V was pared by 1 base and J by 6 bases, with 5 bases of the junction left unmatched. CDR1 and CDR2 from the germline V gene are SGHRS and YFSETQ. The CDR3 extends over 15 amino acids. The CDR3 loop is CASSLQGAGYEKLFF. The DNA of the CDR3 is TGCGCCAGCAGCTTGCAGGGGGCGGGTTATGAAAAACTGTTTTTT.

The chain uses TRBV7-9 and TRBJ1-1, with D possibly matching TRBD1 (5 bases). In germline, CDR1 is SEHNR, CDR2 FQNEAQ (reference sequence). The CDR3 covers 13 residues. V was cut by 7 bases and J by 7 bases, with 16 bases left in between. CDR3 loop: CASTTVGGFEAFF. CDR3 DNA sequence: TGTGCCAGCACCACAGTCGGGGGGTTTGAAGCTTTCTTT. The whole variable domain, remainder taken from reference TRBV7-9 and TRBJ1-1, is DTGVSQNPRHKITKRGQNVTFRCDPISEHNRLYWYRQTLGQGPEFLTYFQNEAQLEKSRLLSDRFSAERPKGSFSTLEIQRTEQGDSAMYLCASTTVGGFEAFFGQGTRLTVV.

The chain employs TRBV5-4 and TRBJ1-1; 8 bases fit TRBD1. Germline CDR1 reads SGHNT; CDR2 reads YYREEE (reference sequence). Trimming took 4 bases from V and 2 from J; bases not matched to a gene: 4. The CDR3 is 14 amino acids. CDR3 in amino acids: CASSRGQVNTEAFF. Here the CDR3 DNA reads TGTGCCAGCAGCAGGGGACAGGTTAACACTGAAGCTTTCTTT.

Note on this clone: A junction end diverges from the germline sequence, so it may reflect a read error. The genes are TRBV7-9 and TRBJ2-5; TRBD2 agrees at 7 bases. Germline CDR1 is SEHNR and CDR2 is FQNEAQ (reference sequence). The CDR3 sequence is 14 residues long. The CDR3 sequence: CSSSLIGGGETQYF. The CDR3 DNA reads TGTTCCAGCAGCTTAATTGGGGGGGGAGAGACCCAGTACTTC.

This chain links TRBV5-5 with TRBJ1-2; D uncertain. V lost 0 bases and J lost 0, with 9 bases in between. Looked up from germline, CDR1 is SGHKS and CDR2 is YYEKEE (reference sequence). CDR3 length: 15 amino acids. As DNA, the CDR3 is TGTGCCAGCAGCTTGGCTTATGGAGCTAACTATGGCTACACCTTC. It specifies CASSLAYGANYGYTF.

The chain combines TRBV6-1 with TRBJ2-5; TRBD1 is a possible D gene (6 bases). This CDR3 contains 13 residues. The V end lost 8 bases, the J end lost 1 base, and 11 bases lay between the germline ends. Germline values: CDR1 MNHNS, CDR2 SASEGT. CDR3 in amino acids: CASRRQVQETQYF. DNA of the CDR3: TGTGCCAGCCGGAGACAGGTCCAAGAGACCCAGTACTTC.

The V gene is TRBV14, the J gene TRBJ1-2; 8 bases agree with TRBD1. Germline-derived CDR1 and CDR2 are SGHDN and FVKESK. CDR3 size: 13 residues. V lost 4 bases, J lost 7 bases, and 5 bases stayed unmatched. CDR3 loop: CASSPQDRAGYTF. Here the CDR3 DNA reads TGTGCCAGCAGCCCACAGGACAGGGCTGGCTACACCTTC.

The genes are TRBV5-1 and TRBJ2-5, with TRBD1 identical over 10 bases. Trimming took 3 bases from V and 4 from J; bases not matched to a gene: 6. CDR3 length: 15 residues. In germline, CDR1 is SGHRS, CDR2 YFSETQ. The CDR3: CASSSTGGILETQYF. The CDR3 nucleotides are TGCGCCAGCAGCTCGACAGGGGGCATCTTAGAGACCCAGTACTTC.

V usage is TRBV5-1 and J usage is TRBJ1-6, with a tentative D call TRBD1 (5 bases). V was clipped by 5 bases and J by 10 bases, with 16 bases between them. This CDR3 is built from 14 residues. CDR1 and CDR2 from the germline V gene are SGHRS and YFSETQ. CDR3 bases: TGCGCCAGCAGGCAGGGAAGTAAAGAATCACCCCTCCACTTT. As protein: CASRQGSKESPLHF.